The 9 T cell receptor beta chains below all came from one sample that was sequenced in a study of T cell responses to AZD1222 COVID-19 vaccine. The method was immunoSEQ multiplex PCR; TCRdb's version includes in-frame clones alone and lacks a portion of them. This sample carries about 97,000 clones, roughly 87% of them seen once, and the ten largest clones take 16%. Sequencing used peripheral blood, obtained on day 0 of AZD1222 vaccination. All receptors derive from an adult in good health.

V gene TRBV7-2 combines with J gene TRBJ1-2; TRBD1 agrees at 10 bases. Unmatched junction bases numbered 11, after V lost 5 bases and J lost 8 bases. CDR3 size: 15 residues. Germline lookup yields CDR1 SGHTA and CDR2 FQGNSA. The DNA of the CDR3 is TGTGCCAGCAGCGCGAGGGGGGGACAGGGGACGGGCTACACCTTC. Amino acid sequence: CASSARGGQGTGYTF.

This chain joins TRBV5-1 and TRBJ1-2; TRBD1 might be the D (5 bases). V gave up 5 bases and J gave up 4 bases, with 15 bases separating them. Germline loops: CDR1 SGHRS, CDR2 YFSETQ. The CDR3 has 14 amino acids. CDR3 in amino acids: CASRQQPDSYGYTF. The CDR3 DNA is TGCGCCAGCAGGCAACAACCCGACAGCTATGGCTACACCTTC.

The chain links TRBV7-9 to TRBJ2-7; the D gene is possibly TRBD1 (6 bases). Per germline, CDR1 SEHNR and CDR2 FQNEAQ (reference sequence). This CDR3 contains 15 residues. The V and J ends lost 0 bases and 3 bases respectively, with 12 bases between them. The CDR3 reads CASSLAGQGYYEQYF. As DNA, the CDR3 is TGTGCCAGCAGCTTAGCGGGCCAGGGGTACTACGAGCAGTACTTC.

The rearrangement links TRBV9 to TRBJ2-3, with 11 bases identical to TRBD1. Germline assignment: CDR1 SGDLS and CDR2 YYNGEE. This CDR3 has 16 amino acids. After removal of 4 bases from V and 4 bases from J, the junction contained 8 bases not matched to a gene. The CDR3 sequence: CASSPPGQGVADTQYF. CDR3 DNA sequence: TGTGCCAGCAGCCCCCCGGGACAGGGGGTTGCAGATACGCAGTATTTT.

The rearrangement joins TRBV18 to TRBJ1-1; TRBD1 matches at 9 bases. This CDR3 is 14 amino acids long. After removal of 5 bases from V and 1 base from J, the junction contained 2 bases not matched to a gene. The germline gives CDR1 KGHSH, CDR2 LQKENI. In DNA form, the CDR3 reads TGTGCCAGCTCATCGGGACAGGGGAACACTGAAGCTTTCTTT. Its translation: CASSSGQGNTEAFF.

The CDR3 loop reads CASSSPGQPNYGYTF. The DNA of the CDR3 is TGTGCCAGCAGTTCCCCGGGACAACCTAACTATGGCTACACCTTC. The chain is built from TRBV27 and TRBJ1-2; D might be TRBD1 (6 bases). Trimming removed 4 bases from V and 0 bases from J, with 12 bases in between. Germline values: CDR1 MNHEY, CDR2 SMNVEV (reference sequence). CDR3 length: 15 residues.

The CDR3 bases are TGCGCCAGCAGCTTGAGTGAGGGACGAGATACGCAGTATTTT. Translating gives CASSLSEGRDTQYF. The chain recombines TRBV5-1 with TRBJ2-3, with D perhaps being TRBD1 or TRBD2 (5 bases each). Per the germline V gene, CDR1 is SGHRS and CDR2 is YFSETQ. The V end was cut by 1 base, the J end by 5 bases, with 11 bases between. CDR3 length equals 14 residues.

Notes on this clone: The junction and the germline gene differ at one end; a read error may be behind it. The V gene is TRBV19, the J gene TRBJ1-5; D unclear. The CDR3 is 8 residues long. CDR1 is LNHDA and CDR2 is SQIVND in the germline V gene (reference sequence). CDR3 residues: CASSISDF. The CDR3 bases are TGTGCCAGTAGTATATCGGATTTT.

This rearrangement joins TRBV6-4 to TRBJ1-1; no reliable D call. Germline V gives CDR1 MRHNA, CDR2 SNTAGT. CDR3 length: 15 residues. With 0 bases removed from V and 3 bases from J, the gap between germline ends came to 11 bases. The CDR3 region has the DNA TGTGCCAGCAGTGACTCCTGGCGTGGGGACACTGAAGCTTTCTTT. Its translation: CASSDSWRGDTEAFF.